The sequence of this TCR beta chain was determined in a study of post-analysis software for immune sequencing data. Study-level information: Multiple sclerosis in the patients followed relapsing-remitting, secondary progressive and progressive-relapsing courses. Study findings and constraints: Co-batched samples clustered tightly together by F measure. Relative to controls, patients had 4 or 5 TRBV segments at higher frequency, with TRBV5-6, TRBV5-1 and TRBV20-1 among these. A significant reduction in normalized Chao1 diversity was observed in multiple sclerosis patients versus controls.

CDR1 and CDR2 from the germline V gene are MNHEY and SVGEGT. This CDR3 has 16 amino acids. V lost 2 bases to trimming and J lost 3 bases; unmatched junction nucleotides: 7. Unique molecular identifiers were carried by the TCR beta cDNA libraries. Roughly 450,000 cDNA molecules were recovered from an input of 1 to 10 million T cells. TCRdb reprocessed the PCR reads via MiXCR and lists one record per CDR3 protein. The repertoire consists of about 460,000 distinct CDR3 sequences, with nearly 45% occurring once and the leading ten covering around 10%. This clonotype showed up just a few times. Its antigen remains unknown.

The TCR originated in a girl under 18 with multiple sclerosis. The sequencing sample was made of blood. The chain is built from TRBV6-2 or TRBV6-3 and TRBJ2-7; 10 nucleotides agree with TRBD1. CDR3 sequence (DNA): TGTGCCAGCAGTTACCCTACCGGGGACAGGGGCTACGAGCAGTACTTC. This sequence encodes CASSYPTGDRGYEQYF.